The clone carrying this T cell receptor beta chain has just a few counts. The entry originates in a study of blood T cell repertoires in COVID-19. Method: immunoSEQ multiplex PCR; TCRdb's copy keeps in-frame clones and lacks some. The repertoire has under 500,000 clones, about 89% of them found once; the top ten carry 4% to 4.5%. The CDR3 covers 12 residues. V lost 5 bases and J lost 9; bases outside the gene matches: 6. The rearrangement uses TRBV12-3 or TRBV12-4 and TRBJ1-1; 7 positions match TRBD1. This receptor was identified in a woman in her twenties or thirties with acute or convalescent COVID-19. Sequencing was carried out using peripheral blood. CDR3 nucleotides: TGTGCCAGCAGTCCGTCGGGACAGAAAGCTTTCTTT. Residues: CASSPSGQKAFF.